This T cell receptor beta chain was sequenced during a study of cytomegalovirus exposure and HLA in healthy donors. Study-level results: Later analysis identified 16,951 TCR beta sequences associated with HLA alleles, using a false discovery rate threshold of 0.05. An analysis was carried out later, and it reportedly showed fewer N-insertions in an Asian-associated ancestry cluster than the approximately 610-donor mean. Prior analysis indicated that the majority of TCR beta V segments exhibited productivity approximately 90% or approximately 30% of the time.

V shed 4 bases and J 0 bases; nucleotides not matched to a gene: 2. The V gene's germline CDR1 is SGHRS and CDR2 YFSETQ. This CDR3 is built from 14 residues. Of note for this clone: The antigen is unknown.

The PCR employed 60 Vbeta primers together with 13 Jbeta primers. Sequencing used immunoSEQ multiplex PCR; TCRdb keeps in-frame clones, though not all of them. The sample includes more than 90,000 clones, around 77% of them seen just once. This chain uses TRBV5-1 with TRBJ1-2; 8 bases are a match to TRBD1. The sample taken for sequencing was PBMCs. The clonotype comes from a man aged 45-60 years in good health and CMV-seropositive. The CDR3 DNA follows: TGCGCCAGCAGCCCGGACAGGGCTAACTATGGCTACACCTTC. The encoded protein is CASSPDRANYGYTF.